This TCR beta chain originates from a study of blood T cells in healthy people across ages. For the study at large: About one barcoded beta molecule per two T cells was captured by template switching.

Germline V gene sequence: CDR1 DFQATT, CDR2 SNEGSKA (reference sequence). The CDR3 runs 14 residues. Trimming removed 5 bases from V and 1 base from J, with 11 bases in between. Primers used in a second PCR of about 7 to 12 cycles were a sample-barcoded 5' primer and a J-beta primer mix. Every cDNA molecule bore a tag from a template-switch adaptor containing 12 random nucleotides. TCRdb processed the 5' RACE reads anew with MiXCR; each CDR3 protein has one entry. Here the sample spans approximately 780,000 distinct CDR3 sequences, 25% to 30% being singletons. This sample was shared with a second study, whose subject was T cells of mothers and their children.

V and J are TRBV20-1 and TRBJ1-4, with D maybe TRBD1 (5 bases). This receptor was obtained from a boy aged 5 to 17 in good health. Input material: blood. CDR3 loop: CSAGTGGTNEKLFF. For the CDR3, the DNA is TGCAGTGCTGGTACCGGGGGAACTAATGAAAAACTGTTTTTT.